This T cell receptor beta chain was recorded in a study of blood T cell repertoires in COVID-19. In the authors' workflow: Counts of nucleated cells, estimated from reference gene primer amplification, were obtained. Using immunoSEQ multiplex PCR, the repertoire was profiled, and TCRdb retains in-frame clones only, with some absent. The V and J calls and clone size come from that table; D and trimming were worked out from the DNA. Among about 320,000 clones listed, 90% were seen once. Germline V lookup: CDR1 MGHRA, CDR2 YSYEKL. This CDR3 is built from 17 residues. V shed 3 bases and J 2 bases; nucleotides not matched to a gene: 9.

The sample comprised PBMCs or T cells enriched from blood (not recorded which). The chain carries TRBV4-1 and TRBJ1-2; 10 nucleotides line up with TRBD1. The clonotype was recovered from a woman aged 25 to 39 who had been exposed to COVID-19. The CDR3 DNA is TGCGCCAGCAGCCAGGACGGCGCGGGACAGGGGAACTATGGCTACACCTTC. It yields the protein CASSQDGAGQGNYGYTF.